Each of the 18 T cell receptor beta chains below was sequenced from the same sample in a study of blood T cells in healthy people across ages. With a J-beta primer mix and a sample-barcoded 5' primer, a second PCR ran about 6 to 11 cycles. Each CDR3 protein gets one entry after TCRdb re-called the 5' RACE reads with MiXCR. The data show approximately 670,000 distinct CDR3 sequences, 40% to 45% seen once. Sequenced material: blood. Receptors were obtained from a man aged 80 or over in good health.

This clonotype was detected a few times. The chain combines TRBV6-2 or TRBV6-3 with TRBJ2-2; D call uncertain. Germline V gives CDR1 MNHEY, CDR2 SVGEGT. This CDR3 region has 14 residues. The V end lost 7 bases, the J end lost 0 bases, and 9 bases lay between the germline ends. CDR3 DNA: TGTGCCAGCAAACTACACGCGAACACCGGGGAGCTGTTTTTT. The encoded protein is CASKLHANTGELFF.

The rearrangement links TRBV7-6 to TRBJ2-1; D not resolved. The V end lost 5 bases, the J end lost 0 bases, and 14 bases lay between the germline ends. Germline-derived CDR1 and CDR2 are SGHVS and FNYEAQ. CDR3 length: 16 amino acids. CDR3 in amino acids: CASSGKIGSSYNEQFF. CDR3 nucleotides: TGTGCCAGCAGCGGGAAGATCGGGTCCTCCTACAATGAGCAGTTCTTC.

The chain employs TRBV14 and TRBJ2-7; tentative D call: TRBD1 (6 bases). CDR3 length: 14 residues. Germline CDR1 SGHDN, CDR2 FVKESK. Deletions cut 5 bases from V and 2 bases from J, with 13 bases between. The CDR3 nucleotides are TGTGCCAGCAGCTCTTGGACAGCCGCCTACGAGCAGTACTTC. Translation: CASSSWTAAYEQYF.

The chain couples TRBV12-3 or TRBV12-4 to TRBJ1-4; D is possibly TRBD1 (6 bases). V lost 5 bases and J 0 bases, leaving 10 bases between the germline ends. The CDR3 length is 15 residues. CDR3 nucleotide sequence: TGTGCCAGCAGTCGACAGGTTCCAACTAATGAAAAACTGTTTTTT. The encoded protein is CASSRQVPTNEKLFF.

CDR3 amino acids: CASGSLLRETQYF. CDR3 nucleotide sequence: TGTGCTAGTGGTTCCCTATTACGGGAGACCCAGTACTTC. The chain uses TRBV12-5 and TRBJ2-5, with D uncertain. CDR3 size: 13 residues. With 4 bases removed from V and 5 bases from J, the gap between germline ends came to 11 bases. Germline assignment: CDR1 LGHNT and CDR2 FRNRAP.

In its sample, this clonotype was seen a few times. The chain uses TRBV20-1 and TRBJ2-4; tentatively, D is TRBD1 (6 bases). Germline V gives CDR1 DFQATT, CDR2 SNEGSKA (reference sequence). Trimming stripped 0 bases from V and 0 bases from J, with 15 bases between. This CDR3 has 17 amino acids. The CDR3 here is CSARDYRDGGAKNIQYF. The CDR3 nucleotides read TGCAGTGCTAGAGACTACAGGGATGGCGGAGCCAAAAACATTCAGTACTTC.

This clonotype came up a few times. The V and J genes are TRBV20-1 and TRBJ1-1; D is possibly TRBD1 (6 bases). The CDR3 extends over 16 amino acids. Trimming cost V 3 bases and J 3 bases, with 20 bases left between them. Germline-derived CDR1 and CDR2 are DFQATT and SNEGSKA (reference sequence). For the CDR3, the DNA is TGCAGTGCTAGGGACCCCCTAGGACAGCCGGACACTGAAGCTTTCTTT. It yields the protein CSARDPLGQPDTEAFF.

V is TRBV5-1 and J is TRBJ2-1; TRBD2 matches 11 bases. Near its end, the DNA agrees better with TRBJ2-7, so the J call may be wrong. The CDR3 contains 16 residues. Germline loops: CDR1 SGHRS, CDR2 YFSETQ. CDR3 amino acids: CASSIQLAGDYNEQYF. Written as DNA, the CDR3 is TGCGCCAGCAGCATTCAACTAGCGGGAGACTACAATGAGCAGTACTTC.

J is TRBJ2-1 and V is TRBV4-2, with 9 bases lining up with TRBD2. Unmatched junction bases numbered 4, after V lost 1 base and J lost 3 bases. Germline V gene lookup returns CDR1 LGHNA and CDR2 YNFKEQ. CDR3 length: 16 residues. CDR3 sequence: CASSQVAGEFYNEQFF. CDR3 sequence (DNA): TGTGCCAGCAGCCAAGTAGCGGGGGAGTTCTACAATGAGCAGTTCTTC.

Worth noting for this clonotype: This may come from a read error, since a much larger clone is one base off. V gene TRBV6-5 combines with J gene TRBJ2-7, with 8 bases identical to TRBD2. The CDR3 spans 14 residues. Per the germline V gene, CDR1 is MNHEY and CDR2 is SVGAGI. Unmatched junction bases numbered 9, after V lost 4 bases and J lost 7 bases. The CDR3 bases are TGTGCCAGCAGTTTGGGACTAGAATTCAATGAGCAGTACTTC. It is translated as CASSLGLEFNEQYF.

This clonotype has a handful of counts. The genes are TRBV4-3 and TRBJ2-1; possibly TRBD2 for D (6 bases). This CDR3 contains 16 residues. Germline values: CDR1 LGHNA, CDR2 YSLEER. Deletions cut 4 bases from V and 4 bases from J, with 17 bases between. In DNA, the CDR3 is TGCGCCAGCAGCCTATCCGGGACTTCCGTTTACAATGAGCAGTTCTTC. This codes for CASSLSGTSVYNEQFF.

A few counts support this clonotype. V gene TRBV25-1 combines with J gene TRBJ1-2; no clear D gene. Germline CDR1 MGHDK, CDR2 SYGVNS. V dropped 3 bases and J dropped 8 bases, with 7 bases sitting between them. The CDR3 is 11 residues long. The CDR3 here is CASSDARGYTF. The CDR3 region has the DNA TGTGCCAGCAGTGACGCCCGGGGCTACACCTTC.

This chain connects TRBV29-1 to TRBJ2-5; possible D gene TRBD2, 5 bases. With the DNA end fitting TRBJ2-7 better, the J assignment may be wrong. The CDR3 has 14 residues. The germline gives CDR1 SQVTM, CDR2 ANQGSEA. The CDR3 DNA follows: TGCAGCGTTGAACTCCGGGATGGGGCCTACGAGCAGTACTTC. Protein product: CSVELRDGAYEQYF.

The chain links TRBV14 to TRBJ2-3, with unresolved D. Germline V lookup: CDR1 SGHDN, CDR2 FVKESK. V was shortened by 0 bases and J by 9 bases, with 16 bases between the two germline ends. This CDR3 spans 15 amino acids. Written as DNA, the CDR3 is TGTGCCAGCAGCCAAGATCCCCCCCTCCTACCGACGCAGTATTTT. Its protein product is CASSQDPPLLPTQYF. Using reference TRBV14 and TRBJ2-3 for the parts outside the CDR3, the full variable domain is EAGVTQFPSHSVIEKGQTVTLRCDPISGHDNLYWYRRVMGKEIKFLLHFVKESKQDESGMPNNRFLAERTGGTYSTLKVQPAELEDSGVYFCASSQDPPLLPTQYFGPGTRLTVL.

A note on this clonotype: Given a much more abundant clone one base away, this may be a read error. Because the CDR3 is missing its conserved closing phenylalanine or tryptophan, this is likely a read error. The rearrangement uses TRBV29-1 and TRBJ2-5, with no clear D. The length of the CDR3 is 12 residues. V lost 7 bases, J lost 1 base, and 10 bases lay in between. Germline CDR1 and CDR2: SQVTM and ANQGSEA. CDR3 region: CSAGAGQETQYV. Written as DNA, the CDR3 is TGCAGCGCAGGAGCCGGCCAAGAGACCCAGTACGTC.

The chain has TRBV10-3 and TRBJ2-5; 10 nucleotides match TRBD1. The junction had 8 bases not matched to a gene; V was cut back by 5 bases and J by 5 bases. CDR1 is ENHRY and CDR2 is SYGVKD in the germline V gene. CDR3 length equals 15 residues. CDR3 DNA sequence: TGTGCCATCAGTACGGACAGGGGGGACCGGGAGACCCAGTACTTC. Translating it yields CAISTDRGDRETQYF.

This chain uses TRBV7-2 with TRBJ1-1; 10 bases line up with TRBD1. Germline V lookup: CDR1 SGHTA, CDR2 FQGNSA. The CDR3 consists of 17 residues. After removal of 1 base from V and 6 bases from J, the junction contained 11 bases not matched to a gene. The CDR3 protein is CASSLGRGTGVQAEAFF. DNA of the CDR3: TGTGCCAGCAGCTTAGGTCGAGGGACAGGGGTTCAGGCTGAAGCTTTCTTT.

This chain connects TRBV27 to TRBJ2-3; TRBD2 agrees at 8 bases. Germline CDR1 MNHEY, CDR2 SMNVEV (reference sequence). The CDR3 contains 18 residues. V shed 5 bases, J shed 3 bases, and the junction held 16 bases outside the gene matches. In nucleotides, the CDR3 is TGTGCCAGCAGTACATCGGGACTAGTCGCAACCTCAACAGATACGCAGTATTTT. Amino acids: CASSTSGLVATSTDTQYF.